The 28 T cell receptor beta chains below all came from one sample that was sequenced in a study of T cell repertoires in ileal Crohn's disease. The sample's time point: neoterminal ileum biopsy at postoperative endoscopy, about 6 months after surgery. Method: immunoSEQ multiplex PCR; TCRdb's copy keeps in-frame clones and lacks some. The top ten clones hold less than 35% of a sample with under 6,000 clones, about 83% of them seen once. The sequenced sample consisted of ileal tissue. Receptors originate from an adult with Crohn's disease.

This clone was observed a few times. The CDR3 sequence: CASSARAAYNQPQHF. CDR3 bases: TGTGCCAGTAGCGCGAGGGCAGCGTACAATCAGCCCCAGCATTTT. This chain links TRBV19 with TRBJ1-5; D gene ambiguous. V shed 6 bases and J shed 3 bases, with 15 bases lying between them. The CDR3 runs to 15 residues. Germline CDR1 reads LNHDA; CDR2 reads SQIVND (reference sequence).

This clone was seen once. The CDR3 is CASSIQITNEKLFF. As DNA, the CDR3 is TGTGCCAGTAGTATACAGATAACTAATGAAAAACTGTTTTTT. This chain uses TRBV19 with TRBJ1-4; D not resolved. This CDR3 has 14 residues. The germline gives CDR1 LNHDA, CDR2 SQIVND (reference sequence). The V gene lost 2 bases and the J gene lost 1 base, with 5 bases spanning the gap.

In its sample, this clone was seen a few times. The chain is built from TRBV6-6 and TRBJ1-5; 7 bases line up with TRBD1. The length of the CDR3 is 15 residues. V gave up 5 bases and J gave up 7 bases; unmatched junction bases: 11. Germline CDR1 is MNHNY and CDR2 is SVGAGI (reference sequence). The DNA for the CDR3 is TGTGCCAGCAGTGATATCACAGGGGCGCGGCAGCCCCAGCATTTT. Its translation is CASSDITGARQPQHF.

This chain uses TRBV6-6 with TRBJ1-4, with D maybe TRBD1 (6 bases). The CDR3 has 15 amino acids. The germline V gene has CDR1 MNHNY and CDR2 SVGAGI (reference sequence). Trimming shortened V by 4 bases and J by 8 bases, and 17 bases separated the two germline ends. CDR3 protein: CASSLRAQGREKLFF. CDR3 nucleotides: TGTGCCAGCAGTTTGAGGGCACAGGGCCGGGAAAAACTGTTTTTT.

This sequence joins TRBV18 and TRBJ1-2; the D gene is possibly TRBD1 (6 bases). The CDR3 is 14 amino acids. The germline CDR1 and CDR2 sequences are KGHSH and LQKENI. Trimming left V 2 bases short and J 4 bases short, with 11 bases between. CDR3 sequence reads: CASSPRTDSYGYTF. CDR3 DNA sequence: TGTGCCAGCTCACCAAGGACAGATTCCTATGGCTACACCTTC.

This clone was detected only a few times. This chain links TRBV10-1 with TRBJ1-6; a weak D match, TRBD1 (6 bases). V gave up 5 bases and J gave up 9 bases, with 14 bases separating them. This CDR3 has 14 amino acids. CDR1 and CDR2 from the germline V gene are WNHNN and SYGVQD (reference sequence). CDR3 nucleotides: TGCGCCAGCAGTAATCCGGGGGCTGGTTCACCCCTCCACTTT. Translating it yields CASSNPGAGSPLHF.

In its sample, this clone was seen a few times. The V call is TRBV10-3, the J call TRBJ1-1; D might be TRBD1 (5 bases). This CDR3 region has 12 residues. V shed 4 bases and J shed 11 bases, with 14 bases lying between them. Per germline, CDR1 ENHRY and CDR2 SYGVKD. The CDR3 is CAISGGVGTAFF. As DNA, the CDR3 is TGTGCCATCAGTGGGGGGGTAGGCACGGCTTTCTTT.

The gene calls are TRBV7-3 and TRBJ2-5, with 12 nucleotides matching TRBD2. After removal of 5 bases from V and 3 bases from J, the junction contained 7 bases not matched to a gene. The V gene's germline CDR1 is SGHTA and CDR2 FQGTGA. The CDR3 contains 16 residues. The DNA of the CDR3 is TGTGCCAGCAGCCCCGGAGGACTAGCGGGGAAAGAGACCCAGTACTTC. It translates to CASSPGGLAGKETQYF.

The chain employs TRBV6-5 and TRBJ1-1; D gene ambiguous. CDR3 length: 13 residues. Germline values: CDR1 MNHEY, CDR2 SVGAGI. The V gene lost 2 bases and the J gene lost 6 bases, with 10 bases spanning the gap. CDR3 sequence (DNA): TGTGCCAGCAGTTACGAGCACGGCTCTGAAGCTTTCTTT. It yields the protein CASSYEHGSEAFF.

The rearrangement links TRBV7-2 to TRBJ1-1, with D tentatively TRBD1 (5 bases). The CDR3 covers 14 residues. CDR1 is SGHTA, CDR2 FQGNSA, per germline. The germline V and J ends were trimmed by 6 bases and 1 base, with 12 bases remaining between them. The CDR3 sequence is CASRPGRSNTEAFF. The CDR3 DNA reads as TGTGCCAGCAGACCGGGACGGTCGAACACTGAAGCTTTCTTT.

This clone was detected once. The chain joins TRBV7-2 to TRBJ2-3; TRBD2 matches at 10 bases. This CDR3 spans 17 amino acids. Looked up from germline, CDR1 is SGHTA and CDR2 is FQGNSA. The V and J ends lost 1 base and 4 bases, in that order; junction bases with no gene match: 8. CDR3 sequence: CASSLVGSGGLADTQYF. The CDR3 DNA reads TGTGCCAGCAGCTTAGTAGGTAGCGGGGGGTTAGCAGATACGCAGTATTTT.

The V and J genes are TRBV11-2 and TRBJ1-5; D is uncertain. This CDR3 comprises 13 residues. CDR1 is SGHAT, CDR2 FQNNGV, per germline. Trimming pared 0 bases from V and 0 bases from J, leaving 0 bases between. The CDR3 sequence is CASSLDSNQPQHF. CDR3 nucleotides: TGTGCCAGCAGCTTAGATAGCAATCAGCCCCAGCATTTT.

V and J are TRBV18 and TRBJ1-1, with D unclear. This CDR3 region has 14 residues. The germline V gene has CDR1 KGHSH and CDR2 LQKENI. V was shortened by 1 base and J by 2 bases, with 8 bases between the two germline ends. The CDR3 DNA is TGTGCCAGCTCACCACTATCCGAAAACACTGAAGCTTTCTTT. Translated: CASSPLSENTEAFF.

V and J are TRBV6-6 and TRBJ1-1; D is possibly TRBD1 (6 bases). Germline CDR1 is MNHNY and CDR2 is SVGAGI (reference sequence). The CDR3 consists of 14 residues. V gave up 6 bases and J gave up 6 bases, with 17 bases separating them. CDR3 loop: CASRGAHPGAEAFF. In nucleotides, the CDR3 is TGTGCCAGCAGGGGGGCCCACCCGGGCGCTGAAGCTTTCTTT.

This chain joins TRBV9 and TRBJ2-3; no firm D call. Per germline, CDR1 SGDLS and CDR2 YYNGEE. V lost 6 bases and J 4 bases, leaving 15 bases between the germline ends. The CDR3 covers 14 residues. CDR3 region: CASTSSGTADTQYF. The CDR3 DNA reads TGTGCCAGCACCTCCTCTGGCACGGCAGATACGCAGTATTTT. The full variable domain, its missing parts supplied by reference TRBV9 and TRBJ2-3, is DSGVTQTPKHLITATGQRVTLRCSPRSGDLSVYWYQQSLDQGLQFLIQYYNGEERAKGNILERFSAQQFPDLHSELNLSSLELGDSALYFCASTSSGTADTQYFGPGTRLTVL.

This clone occurred a few times. V gene TRBV9 combines with J gene TRBJ2-3; 7 bases align to TRBD2. The CDR3 loop spans 15 amino acids. Per germline, CDR1 SGDLS and CDR2 YYNGEE. V lost 0 bases to trimming and J lost 1 base; unmatched junction nucleotides: 2. The CDR3 here is CASSVVSGGTDTQYF. The CDR3, as DNA: TGTGCCAGCAGCGTAGTGAGCGGGGGCACAGATACGCAGTATTTT.

The V gene is TRBV18, the J gene TRBJ1-2, with D unclear. The CDR3 spans 14 residues. Trimming took off 5 bases at V and 1 base at J, with 11 bases between the two ends. Germline CDR1 KGHSH, CDR2 LQKENI. CDR3 in amino acids: CASSSTELNYGYTF. CDR3 nucleotides: TGTGCCAGCTCATCGACCGAGCTTAACTATGGCTACACCTTC.

This chain uses TRBV6-4 with TRBJ2-3; 9 positions agree with TRBD1. The CDR3 length is 14 residues. Unmatched junction bases numbered 3, after V lost 3 bases and J lost 5 bases. In germline, CDR1 is MRHNA, CDR2 SNTAGT. In DNA, the CDR3 is TGTGCCAGCAGTGAACAGGGGGCGGGAGATACGCAGTATTTT. The encoded protein is CASSEQGAGDTQYF.

The chain recombines TRBV5-4 with TRBJ2-2, with 9 bases that match TRBD1. The CDR3 length is 15 residues. Trimming removed 5 bases from V and 4 bases from J; junction bases left unmatched: 6. Germline CDR1 SGHNT, CDR2 YYREEE (reference sequence). CDR3 amino acids: CASSYKDRGTGELFF. The CDR3 nucleotides read TGTGCCAGCAGTTACAAGGACAGGGGCACCGGGGAGCTGTTTTTT.

J is TRBJ2-7 and V is TRBV5-1, with D perhaps assigned TRBD1 or TRBD2 (5 bases each). The CDR3 is made up of 15 amino acids. V lost 0 bases and J 4 bases, leaving 14 bases between the germline ends. CDR1 SGHRS and CDR2 YFSETQ come from the germline V gene. The CDR3 DNA reads TGCGCCAGCAGCTTGGGAGGTCCAGGGACGTACGAGCAGTACTTC. This encodes CASSLGGPGTYEQYF.

The rearrangement uses TRBV5-1 and TRBJ2-1, with D perhaps matching TRBD1 or TRBD2 (5 bases each). Trimming shortened V by 5 bases and J by 4 bases, and 13 bases separated the two germline ends. Germline loops: CDR1 SGHRS, CDR2 YFSETQ. The CDR3 runs to 14 residues. Here the CDR3 reads CASSLRDGYNEQFF. CDR3 bases: TGCGCCAGCAGTCTCCGGGACGGTTACAATGAGCAGTTCTTC.

The V and J genes are TRBV7-2 and TRBJ2-1, with 10 bases identical to TRBD2. CDR3 size: 14 residues. Germline lookup yields CDR1 SGHTA and CDR2 FQGNSA. V lost 7 bases to trimming and J lost 1 base; unmatched junction nucleotides: 1. For the CDR3, the DNA is TGTGCCAGCAAGCGGGGGGGTTCCTACAATGAGCAGTTCTTC. Protein: CASKRGGSYNEQFF.

This clone was observed a few times. The gene calls are TRBV7-6 and TRBJ1-5, with 7 bases lining up with TRBD1. The germline gives CDR1 SGHVS, CDR2 FNYEAQ. V gave up 0 bases and J gave up 6 bases; unmatched junction bases: 2. CDR3 size: 14 residues. CDR3 loop: CASSLAGGSQPQHF. CDR3 nucleotides: TGTGCCAGCAGCTTAGCAGGGGGCAGTCAGCCCCAGCATTTT.

V is TRBV7-8 and J is TRBJ1-1; TRBD1 aligns across 7 bases. V lost 5 bases, J lost 4 bases, and 4 bases stayed unmatched. This CDR3 has 13 amino acids. In germline, CDR1 is SGHVS, CDR2 FQNEAQ. The CDR3 sequence is CASSPGQVTEAFF. In DNA, the CDR3 is TGTGCCAGCAGCCCTGGACAGGTCACTGAAGCTTTCTTT.

This chain links TRBV19 with TRBJ1-1; D call uncertain. The length of the CDR3 is 13 residues. Germline V gene lookup returns CDR1 LNHDA and CDR2 SQIVND (reference sequence). Trimming removed 5 bases at V and 8 bases at J, with 15 bases between. CDR3 nucleotides: TGTGCCAGTAGTCCCACCCAAACCGGGGAAGCTTTCTTT. It codes for CASSPTQTGEAFF. Together with reference TRBV19 and TRBJ1-1, the CDR3 gives the full variable domain: DGGITQSPKYLFRKEGQNVTLSCEQNLNHDAMYWYRQDPGQGLRLIYYSQIVNDFQKGDIAEGYSVSREKKESFPLTVTSAQKNPTAFYLCASSPTQTGEAFFGQGTRLTVV.

The CDR3 DNA sequence: TGTGCCAGCAGCCAAGAAACCAATAATTCACCCCTCCACTTT. Translating gives CASSQETNNSPLHF. J is TRBJ1-6 and V is TRBV14, with D unresolved. The CDR3 covers 14 residues. CDR1 and CDR2 from the germline V gene are SGHDN and FVKESK. Trimming cost V 0 bases and J 5 bases, with 5 bases left between them.

The chain links TRBV4-1 to TRBJ1-2; tentatively, D is TRBD1 (5 bases). V lost 1 base to trimming and J lost 1 base, with 7 bases between them. Per germline, CDR1 MGHRA and CDR2 YSYEKL. This CDR3 has 14 residues. Here the CDR3 DNA reads TGCGCCAGCAGCCAAGGGGGGTTTAACTATGGCTACACCTTC. Amino acids: CASSQGGFNYGYTF.

This clone came up once. The sample carries other DNA sequences with the same CDR3. The rearrangement joins TRBV7-8 to TRBJ1-3, with D tentatively TRBD1 (5 bases). CDR1 is SGHVS, CDR2 FQNEAQ, per germline. The CDR3 extends over 15 amino acids. Trimming shortened V by 0 bases and J by 1 base, and 7 bases separated the two germline ends. The CDR3 here is CASSLAWGSGNTIYF. The CDR3 nucleotides are TGTGCCAGCAGCTTAGCATGGGGGTCTGGAAACACCATATATTTT.